This note documents a single TCR beta chain sequence. Antigen unknown. The data belong to a study of T cell repertoires in cytomegalovirus infection. Across the whole study: In public TCR beta signatures, there were indications of both CMV infection and matching HLA type. Overall study findings and caveats: CMV-specific TCR beta clonotypes restricted by HLA-C dominated the ex vivo response.

Trimming cost V 6 bases and J 5 bases, with 11 bases left between them. CDR3 length: 13 residues. TCRdb independently ran MiXCR on the reads; one entry per CDR3 protein. The sample gives about 740,000 distinct CDR3 sequences, around 31% of which show up once; about 18% is in the top ten. The sequences come from cultured PBMCs, collected from culture after CMV antigen stimulation. The V and J genes are TRBV12-3 or TRBV12-4 and TRBJ1-5; D remains unclear. The clonotype was recovered from a human donor in good health (CMV status not recorded). Some clones in this sample may be carry-over from other donors' samples. CDR3 sequence: CASSGLNYQPQHF. The CDR3 nucleotides read TGTGCCAGCAGCGGCCTAAACTATCAGCCCCAGCATTTT.